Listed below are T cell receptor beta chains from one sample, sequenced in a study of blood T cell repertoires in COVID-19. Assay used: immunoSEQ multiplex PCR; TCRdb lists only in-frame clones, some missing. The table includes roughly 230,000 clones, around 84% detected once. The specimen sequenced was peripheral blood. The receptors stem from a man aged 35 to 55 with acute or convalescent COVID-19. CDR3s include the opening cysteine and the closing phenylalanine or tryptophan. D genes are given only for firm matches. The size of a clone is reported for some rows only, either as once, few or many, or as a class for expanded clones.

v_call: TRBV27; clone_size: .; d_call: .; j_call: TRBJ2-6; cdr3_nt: TGTGCCAGCAGCCCAGCGGAAGGGCAGGCTGGGGCCAACGTCCTGACTTTC; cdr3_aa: CASSPAEGQAGANVLTF
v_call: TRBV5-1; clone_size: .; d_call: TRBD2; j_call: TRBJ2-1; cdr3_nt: TGCGCCAGCAGCTTGCGGGGGGGCAATGAGCAGTTCTTC; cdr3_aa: CASSLRGGNEQFF
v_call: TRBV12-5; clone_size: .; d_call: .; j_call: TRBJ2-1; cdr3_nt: TGTGCTAGTGGTTTGAGCCCTATCAATGAGCAGTTCTTC; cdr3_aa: CASGLSPINEQFF
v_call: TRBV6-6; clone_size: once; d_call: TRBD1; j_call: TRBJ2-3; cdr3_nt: TGTGCCAGCAGCACCGGGACAGGAACAGATACGCAGTATTTT; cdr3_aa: CASSTGTGTDTQYF
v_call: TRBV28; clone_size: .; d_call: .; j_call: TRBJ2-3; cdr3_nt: TGTGCCAGCACTATGGTGGGCAGGTTCACAGATACGCAGTATTTT; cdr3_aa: CASTMVGRFTDTQYF
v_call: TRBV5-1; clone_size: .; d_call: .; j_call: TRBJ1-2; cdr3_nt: TGCGCCAGCAGCTCGGCCGACGGGAACTATGGCTACACCTTC; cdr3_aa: CASSSADGNYGYTF
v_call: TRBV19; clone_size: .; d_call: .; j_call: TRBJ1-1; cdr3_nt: TGTGCCAGTACCCGCTTCCAGGGGAGCTCTGAAGCTTTCTTT; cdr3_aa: CASTRFQGSSEAFF
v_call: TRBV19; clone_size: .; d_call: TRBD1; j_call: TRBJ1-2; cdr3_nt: TGTGCCAGTAGTATCTCCGGGACAGAGTCCTATGGCTACACCTTC; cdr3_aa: CASSISGTESYGYTF
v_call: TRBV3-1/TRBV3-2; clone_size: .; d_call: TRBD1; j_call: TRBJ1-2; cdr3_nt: TGTGCCAGCAGCCATATCAACAGGGGCGGGTATGGCTACACCTTC; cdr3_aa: CASSHINRGGYGYTF
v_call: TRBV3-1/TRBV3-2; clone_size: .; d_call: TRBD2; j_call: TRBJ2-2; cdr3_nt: TGTGCCAGCAGCTCAGCTGGACTAGCGGGGGGACACACCGGGGAGCTGTTTTTT; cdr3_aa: CASSSAGLAGGHTGELFF
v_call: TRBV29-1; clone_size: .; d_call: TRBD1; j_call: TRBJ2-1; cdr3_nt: TGCAGCGTTGATAGGGGGACAGGTATGCTCTTC; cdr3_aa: CSVDRGTGMLF
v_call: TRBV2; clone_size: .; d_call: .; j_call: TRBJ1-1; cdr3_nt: TGTGCCAGCAGTTCGGCGGGCACTGAAGCTTTCTTT; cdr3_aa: CASSSAGTEAFF
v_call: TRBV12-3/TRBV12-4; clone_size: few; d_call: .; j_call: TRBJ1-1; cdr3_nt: TGTGCCGGCAGACAGGAGTTCGACACTGAAGCTTTCTTT; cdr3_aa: CAGRQEFDTEAFF
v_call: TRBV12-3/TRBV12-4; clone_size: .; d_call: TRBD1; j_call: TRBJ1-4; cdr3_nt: TGTGCCAGCGTGAGGGGGCCGGGGGAAAAACTGTTTTTT; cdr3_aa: CASVRGPGEKLFF
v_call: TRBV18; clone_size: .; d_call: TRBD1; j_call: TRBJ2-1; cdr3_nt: TGTGCCAGCTCCGGCGCGGGACAGGTCTACAATGAGCAGTTCTTC; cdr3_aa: CASSGAGQVYNEQFF
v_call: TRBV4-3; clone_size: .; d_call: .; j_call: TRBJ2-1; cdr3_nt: TGCGCCAGCAGCCTGTCGAGCGGCCACTACAATGAGCAGTTCTTC; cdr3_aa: CASSLSSGHYNEQFF
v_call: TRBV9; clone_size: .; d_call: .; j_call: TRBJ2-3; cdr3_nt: TGTGCCAGCAGCGTCCCTCGGAACGGGGGAAACACAGATACGCAGTATTTT; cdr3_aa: CASSVPRNGGNTDTQYF
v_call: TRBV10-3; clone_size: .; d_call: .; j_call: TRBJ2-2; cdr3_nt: TGTGCCATCGGGGTGGGACAGAACACCGGGGAGCTGTTTTTT; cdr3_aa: CAIGVGQNTGELFF
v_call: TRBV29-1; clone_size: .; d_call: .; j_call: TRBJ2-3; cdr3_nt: TGCAGCGTTGAAGAGAACGCGACGCAGTATTTT; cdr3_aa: CSVEENATQYF
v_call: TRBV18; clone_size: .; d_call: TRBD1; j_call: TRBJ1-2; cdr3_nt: TGTGCCAGCTCATCCCAGGACAGGGAAGTCTATGGCTACACCTTC; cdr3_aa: CASSSQDREVYGYTF
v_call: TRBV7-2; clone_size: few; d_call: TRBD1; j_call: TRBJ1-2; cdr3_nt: TGTGCCAGCAGCTTCCTCTGGGGACAGGGGGACTATGGCTACACCTTC; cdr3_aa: CASSFLWGQGDYGYTF
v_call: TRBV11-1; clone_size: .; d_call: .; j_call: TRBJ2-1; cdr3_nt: TGTGCCAGCAGCCTCCTTCTGAGCTCCTACAATGAGCAGTTCTTC; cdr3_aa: CASSLLLSSYNEQFF
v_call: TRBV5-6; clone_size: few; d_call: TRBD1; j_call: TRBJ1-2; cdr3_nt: TGTGCCAGCAGCATCGGACAGGACCGAGACTATGGCTACACCTTC; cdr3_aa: CASSIGQDRDYGYTF
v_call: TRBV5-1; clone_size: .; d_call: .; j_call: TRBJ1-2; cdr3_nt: TGCGCCAGCAGCTTGGTACAGGGCGGGAACTATGGCTACACCTTC; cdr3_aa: CASSLVQGGNYGYTF
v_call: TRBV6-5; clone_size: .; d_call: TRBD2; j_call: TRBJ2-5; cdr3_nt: TGTGCCAGCGGGACTACAAGAGAGACCCAGTACTTC; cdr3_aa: CASGTTRETQYF
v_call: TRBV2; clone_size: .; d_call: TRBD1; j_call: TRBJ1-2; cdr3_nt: TGTGCCAGCAGTGATTCCCCCTGGAGGACAGGGGAGGGTGGCTACACCTTC; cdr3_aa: CASSDSPWRTGEGGYTF
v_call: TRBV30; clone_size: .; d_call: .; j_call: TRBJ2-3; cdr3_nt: TGTGCCTGGAACAAATTCGGGACAGATACGCAGTATTTT; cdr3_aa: CAWNKFGTDTQYF
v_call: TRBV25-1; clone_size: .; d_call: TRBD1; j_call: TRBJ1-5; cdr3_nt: TGTGCCAGCACCGCGCCGGGACAGGCGGCTTGGCCCCAGCATTTT; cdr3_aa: CASTAPGQAAWPQHF
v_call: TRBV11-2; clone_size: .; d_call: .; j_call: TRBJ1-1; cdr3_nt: TGTGCCAGCAGCCCTACGAACACTGAAGCTTTCTTT; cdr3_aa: CASSPTNTEAFF
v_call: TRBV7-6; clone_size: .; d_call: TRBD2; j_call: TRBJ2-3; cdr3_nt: TGTGCCAGCAGTCTACTAGCGGGTTCAACAGATACGCAGTATTTT; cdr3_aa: CASSLLAGSTDTQYF
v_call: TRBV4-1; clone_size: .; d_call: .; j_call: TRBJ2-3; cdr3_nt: TGCGCCAGCAGCCAGGCCGATACGCAGTATTTT; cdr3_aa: CASSQADTQYF
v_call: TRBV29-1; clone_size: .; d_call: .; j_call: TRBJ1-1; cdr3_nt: TGCAGCGTTGTTATGAACACTGAAGCTTTCTTT; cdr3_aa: CSVVMNTEAFF
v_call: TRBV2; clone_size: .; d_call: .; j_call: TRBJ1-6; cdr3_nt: TGTGCCAGCAGTGGGCTGGGCGAGTTTTCGCCCCTCCACTTT; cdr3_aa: CASSGLGEFSPLHF
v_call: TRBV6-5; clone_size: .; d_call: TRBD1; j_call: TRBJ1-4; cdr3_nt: TGTGCCATCCGCAGGGGGCAAACTAATGAAAAACTGTTTTTT; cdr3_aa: CAIRRGQTNEKLFF
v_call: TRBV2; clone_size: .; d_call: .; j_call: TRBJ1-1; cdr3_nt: TGTGCCAGCAGTGAGTTGCAGGCGAACACTGAAGCTTTCTTT; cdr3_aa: CASSELQANTEAFF
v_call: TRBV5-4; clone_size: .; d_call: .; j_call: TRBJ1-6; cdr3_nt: TGTGCCAGCAGTTCCCTTACAGTTAATTCACCCCTCCACTTT; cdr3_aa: CASSSLTVNSPLHF
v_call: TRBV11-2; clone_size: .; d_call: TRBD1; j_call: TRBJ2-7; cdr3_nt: TGTGCCAGCAGCATCCGTTCCGGGACAGCCTCCTACGAGCAGTACTTC; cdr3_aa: CASSIRSGTASYEQYF
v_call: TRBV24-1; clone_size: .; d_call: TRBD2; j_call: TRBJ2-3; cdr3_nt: TGTGCCACCAGTGGCGGGGGGTTAGATACGCAGTATTTT; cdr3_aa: CATSGGGLDTQYF
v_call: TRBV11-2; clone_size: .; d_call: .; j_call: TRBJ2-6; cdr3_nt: TGTGCCAGCAGCTTATTGGACAGCCTCTCTGGGGCCAACGTCCTGACTTTC; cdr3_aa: CASSLLDSLSGANVLTF
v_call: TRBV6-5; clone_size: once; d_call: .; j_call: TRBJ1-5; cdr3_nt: TGTGCCAGCAGTTCGGGACACTCAGGCAATCAGCCCCAGCATTTT; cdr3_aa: CASSSGHSGNQPQHF
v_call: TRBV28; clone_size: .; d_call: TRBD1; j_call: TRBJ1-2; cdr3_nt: TGTGCCAGCAGTGGATCCGGGACAGGGAAGGCGGCTGGCTACACCTTC; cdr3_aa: CASSGSGTGKAAGYTF